The rows below give T cell receptor beta chains drawn from one sample of a study of blood T cell repertoires in COVID-19. Method: immunoSEQ multiplex PCR; TCRdb's copy keeps in-frame clones and lacks some. The table lists approximately 290,000 clones, over 75% of them singletons, with around 4.5% in the top ten. The sequenced sample was PBMCs or T cells enriched from blood (not recorded which). These receptors were collected from a woman in her 30s who had recovered from COVID-19. Each CDR3 is given with its conserved first and last residue. The order of the fields is D gene, V gene, CDR3 protein. A D gene is named only where the DNA matches it firmly.

>TRBD1|TRBV4-1
CASSPGTGGNYGYTF
>TRBD1|TRBV10-2
CASRTDRFTDTQYF
>TRBD1|TRBV3-1/TRBV3-2
CASSQVGTALQETQYF
>TRBD1|TRBV18
CASSPPGQGAYEQYF
>NA|TRBV29-1
CSAGEGDGELFF
>TRBD1|TRBV2
CASRGQGTGELFF
>TRBD2|TRBV28
CASGFGWLAGGRRSETQYF
>NA|TRBV7-9
CASSLAFPGEYEQYF
>NA|TRBV6-6
CATIGGREKLFF
>NA|TRBV6-5
CASGAGLTSTGYTF
>NA|TRBV7-3
CASRLDGELFF
>NA|TRBV11-2
CASSPPRRPRTEAFF
>TRBD1|TRBV7-2
CASSLGGTENTGELFF
>TRBD1|TRBV7-2
CASSDRTGIYEQYF
>NA|TRBV12-3/TRBV12-4
CASLGQIYNEQFF
>TRBD2|TRBV27
CASSLSPDWRGKNIQYF
>NA|TRBV7-9
CASSLSGGHRKVNTEAFF
>TRBD1|TRBV6-5
CASDGTGEGEQYF
>TRBD1|TRBV4-1
CASSHAGTGNTGELFF
>TRBD1|TRBV29-1
CSVGTGTLYGYTF
>NA|TRBV28
CASSPWGSGGTDTQYF
>NA|TRBV6-2/TRBV6-3
CASSYSMGSVGGQISNEQFF
>NA|TRBV11-2
CASSKMGARGTEAFF
>NA|TRBV5-1
CASSLIFRGSSYNSPLHF
>NA|TRBV30
CAWSTGTYEQYF
>NA|TRBV2
CASSQGHNQPQHF
>TRBD2|TRBV7-2
CASSSAAGTTYEQYF
>NA|TRBV6-5
CASGHLLGGARGYTF
>TRBD1|TRBV10-3
CAISRTGANTEAFF
>TRBD1|TRBV7-8
CASSPDRDPLNTEAFF
>NA|TRBV5-5
CASSLGPRAEAFF
>TRBD2|TRBV20-1
CSASRLAGGFNEQFF
>TRBD2|TRBV11-3
CASSLTSGGGNEQFF
>NA|TRBV6-1
CASSEYLGRGWTPLHF
>TRBD1|TRBV2
CASRPETGEGYTF
>TRBD1|TRBV29-1
CSVLPVGTGRNQPQHF
>NA|TRBV10-2
CASSWTISYEQYF
>TRBD2|TRBV18
CASSQNSGRRLRNEQFF
>NA|TRBV9
CASSLDLNEQFF
>NA|TRBV15
CATSRDLQGEAFF
>TRBD2|TRBV28
CASSLGRAFEQYF
>NA|TRBV28
CASLRGNEKLFF
>TRBD1|TRBV28
CASSLDRARGYTF
>NA|TRBV5-4
CASSLPSFGETQYF